This TCR beta chain was documented in a study of PD-L1 blockade in urothelial cancer. Measured with immunoSEQ multiplex PCR; TCRdb has only the in-frame clones, and not every one. The sample shows around 130,000 clones, roughly 83% of them seen only once. Time point in this sample: pretreatment peripheral blood. Patients yielded 1 to 8 samples each, pretreatment and on-treatment. V lost 6 bases to trimming and J lost 2 bases; unmatched junction nucleotides: 9. Germline CDR1 reads MNHEY; CDR2 reads SMNVEV (reference sequence). The CDR3 runs 15 residues. Sequencing was performed on PBMCs, taken around atezolizumab (anti-PD-L1) treatment. The TCR was taken from a man aged 50 to 59 with urothelial cancer. This chain links TRBV27 with TRBJ2-7, with TRBD1 matching over 8 bases. DNA for the CDR3: TGTGCCAGCAGACGAGGACAGGGCTTCCCCTACGAGCAGTACTTC. Translating gives CASRRGQGFPYEQYF.